This TCR beta chain was identified during a study of Graves' ophthalmopathy and Graves' hyperthyroidism. Beta-chain TCR CDR3 regions were amplified from RNA transcripts. HTBI primers primed a first-round RT-PCR, and a second-round multiplex PCR followed. MiXCR, applied by TCRdb to the multiplex PCR reads, yields one record per CDR3 protein. The table shows around 170,000 distinct CDR3 sequences, with around two fifths occurring only once. Germline assignment: CDR1 LNHDA and CDR2 SQIVND (reference sequence). The length of the CDR3 is 14 residues. V shed 8 bases and J shed 9 bases, with 20 bases lying between them.

Source material: peripheral blood. The source of this sequence is a middle-aged woman with Graves' ophthalmopathy. V usage is TRBV19 and J usage is TRBJ1-5, with D possibly matching TRBD1 (5 bases). The CDR3 spells CASVSRTRVAPQHF. CDR3 sequence (DNA): TGTGCCAGTGTAAGTCGGACACGCGTGGCGCCCCAGCATTTT.